The sequence of this TCR beta chain was determined in a study of identical twins (dated by TCRdb to about 2016). Concerning the study at large: TCR alpha and beta repertoires from monozygotic twins, unrelated adults of various ages and cord blood were deep-sequenced to test whether fetal clonotypes persist. Replicate twin experiments were performed at different times using different library preparation protocols to rule out contamination. Points the paper makes about the study in general: In beta out-of-frame sequences, excess twin sharing was weaker, because having fewer shared sequences lowered the signal-to-noise ratio. Compared with coincidental sharing between unrelated individuals, an excess of low generation-probability sequences was observed among out-of-frame TCR alpha sequences shared between twins. In monozygotic twins, out-of-frame TCR alpha sharing was systematically underestimated by recombination models, although the models agreed with sharing between unrelated individuals. Because the same donors could not be followed over many years, the conclusions depended on cross-sectional statistical analysis. Invariant T cells such as MAIT and iNKT could partly confound zero-insertion analyses, though diverse VJ usage argued against this for most clonotypes. Fewer insertions were carried by abundant cord blood beta clonotypes, a similar but weaker trend appeared in young adult naive repertoires, and no such trend appeared in memory repertoires.

The library was made by 5' RACE. Instrument on record: Illumina HiSeq 2000. A universal primer binding site was introduced by template switching, and a unique molecular identifier was present in the final cDNA, enabling accurate counting of TCR cDNA molecules. Specific primers in the conserved constant-segment region were used to synthesize first-strand cDNA for the TCR alpha and beta chains. To control for contamination, every cDNA library carried two barcodes: a SMART-Mk sample barcode plus Illumina barcodes. TruSeq adapter sequences and Illumina sample barcodes were added in two successive PCR steps. Sequencing of the TCR alpha and beta cDNA libraries was done on the Illumina HiSeq platform using custom primers. Processing in the source paper ran as follows. MiGEC was used to process raw reads and extract unique molecular identifiers, and MiXCR was used to find CDR3 positions. Recombination models were inferred per individual with the repgenHMM and IGoR tools using an EM algorithm. The analysis of shared clonotypes was done with the tcR package in R, with sharing normalized by the product of cloneset sizes. To study raw recombination without the effects of thymic and clonal selection, out-of-frame nonproductive sequences were analyzed. TCRdb trimmed the raw reads at Q25, called clones with MiXCR and kept productive beta chains. Rows with a matching CDR3 protein are joined into one entry that keeps the most common DNA and genes. The V and J calls were determined by TCRdb, not by the authors. This sample comprises some 440,000 distinct CDR3 sequences, more than 20% of them detected only once. 2.9% of the sample is held by the ten biggest clonotypes.

From a lookup of the germline V gene (reference sequence), CDR1 and CDR2 are SEHNR and FQNEAQ. V has 5 bases trimmed and J has 7 bases trimmed; junction bases matching no gene number 7. Inclusive of the bounding cysteine and phenylalanine, the CDR3 is 14 residues long. Kept here is only the CDR3 DNA, which spans 42 bases and is read in frame from base 1. Every donor in the study was a healthy Caucasian. Three pairs of female monozygotic twins, all aged roughly 18 to 29 years, made up the twin cohort. Positive isolation kits from Invitrogen were used to isolate the CD4+ and CD8+ T cell populations. This clonotype was detected a few times. Its antigen is currently not known. No much larger clone exists at a distance of one base, and base qualities are not known. The same specimen was also included in a second study, on T cells expressing NK-cell markers. That second publication adds: TCR beta-chain repertoires were profiled in sorted CD3+CD56+NKG2C+, CD3+CD56+NKG2C- and CD3+CD56-NKG2C+ T-cell subsets from fewer than 10 donors. Of the eight sequenced donors, seven were found to be HCMV-seropositive and one was found to be HCMV-seronegative. To restrict sorting to alphabetaTCR-expressing T cells, an anti-gammadeltaTCR antibody was added in several experiments. In six donors, the dominant CD3+CD56+NKG2C+ clonotypes were found to rank among the top 10 CD8+ clonotypes and to make up roughly 1.0-7.0% of CD8+ T cells. Those dominant clonotypes were again the most abundant among CD3+CD56-NKG2C+ cells in a few donors, at about 28.3-60.1%. Whether the expanded NKG2C-expressing T cell clones were specific for HCMV antigens remained unclear. The eight sequenced donors were randomly selected healthy volunteers, three men and five women. A commercial ELISA kit detecting HCMV-specific IgG in serum was used to determine HCMV serostatus. Reads were demultiplexed and grouped by UMI with MIGEC, and clonotypes were assembled and quantified with MiTCR. To remove erroneous sequences, TCR cDNA sequences were retained only when supported by two or more reads. Downstream repertoire analysis used the tcR package, and clonotypes were matched across fractions by CDR3 nucleotide sequence plus V segment. VDJmatch was used to annotate antigen specificity against VDJdb, with one amino acid substitution in CDR3 permitted.

The sample was CD4+ T cells sorted from blood. The V and J genes are TRBV7-9 and TRBJ2-3; TRBD1 lines up with 9 middle nucleotides. This TCR derives from a woman in her late teens or twenties in good health. The bases are TGTGCCAGCAGCCCCCGACAGGGGGTGTATACGCAGTATTTT. Protein translation: CASSPRQGVYTQYF.